This paragraph covers one TCR beta chain sequence. Its antigen is currently unknown. These data belong to a study of T cell repertoires in cytomegalovirus infection. Study at large: Indications came from public TCR beta signatures; they pointed to CMV infection and to a matching HLA type. Study-wide findings and caveats: Predominance within the ex vivo response was attributable to HLA-C-restricted CMV-specific TCR beta clonotypes. Summed frequency of public TCR beta families distinguished CMV carriers with the relevant HLA.

Each CDR3 protein is one row after TCRdb ran MiXCR on the reads. Among approximately 65,000 distinct CDR3 sequences, 20% were seen once, and the ten largest hold over 60%. Trimming removed 4 bases at V and 0 bases at J, with 18 bases between. The CDR3 extends over 18 amino acids. The germline gives CDR1 LGHNA, CDR2 YSLEER. The sequencing here drew on CD8+ T cells from cultured PBMCs, taken from culture after CMV antigen stimulation. The gene calls are TRBV4-3 and TRBJ1-4; D is unclear. The clonotype was recovered from a human donor in good health (CMV status not recorded). Some clones in this sample may be carry-over from other donors' samples. CDR3 sequence: CASSRMQELAPTNEKLFF. The CDR3 DNA is TGCGCCAGCAGCCGCATGCAAGAATTAGCCCCAACTAATGAAAAACTGTTTTTT.